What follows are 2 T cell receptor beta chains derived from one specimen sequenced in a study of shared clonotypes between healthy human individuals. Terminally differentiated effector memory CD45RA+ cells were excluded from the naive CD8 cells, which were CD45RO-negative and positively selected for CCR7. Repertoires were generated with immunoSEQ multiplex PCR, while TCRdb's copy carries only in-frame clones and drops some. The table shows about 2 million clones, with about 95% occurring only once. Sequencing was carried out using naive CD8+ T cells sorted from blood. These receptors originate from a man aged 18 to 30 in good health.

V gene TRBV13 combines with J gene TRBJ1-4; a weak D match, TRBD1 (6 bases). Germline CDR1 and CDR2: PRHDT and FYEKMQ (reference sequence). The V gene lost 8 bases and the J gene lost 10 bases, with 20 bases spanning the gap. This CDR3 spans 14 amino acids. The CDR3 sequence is CASSREGGSGKLFF. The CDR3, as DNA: TGTGCCAGCTCCCGGGAGGGGGGTTCGGGAAAACTGTTTTTT. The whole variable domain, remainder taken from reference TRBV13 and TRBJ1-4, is AAGVIQSPRHLIKEKRETATLKCYPIPRHDTVYWYQQGPGQDPQFLISFYEKMQSDKGSIPDRFSAQQFSDYHSELNMSSLELGDSALYFCASSREGGSGKLFFGSGTQLSVL.

CDR3 in DNA: TGCAGCGTTGATAGGCCGAGCAATGAGCAGTTCTTC. Protein: CSVDRPSNEQFF. The V gene is TRBV29-1, the J gene TRBJ2-1; no firm D call. With 3 bases removed from V and 6 bases from J, the gap between germline ends came to 9 bases. CDR1 is SQVTM, CDR2 ANQGSEA, per germline. The CDR3 runs 12 residues.